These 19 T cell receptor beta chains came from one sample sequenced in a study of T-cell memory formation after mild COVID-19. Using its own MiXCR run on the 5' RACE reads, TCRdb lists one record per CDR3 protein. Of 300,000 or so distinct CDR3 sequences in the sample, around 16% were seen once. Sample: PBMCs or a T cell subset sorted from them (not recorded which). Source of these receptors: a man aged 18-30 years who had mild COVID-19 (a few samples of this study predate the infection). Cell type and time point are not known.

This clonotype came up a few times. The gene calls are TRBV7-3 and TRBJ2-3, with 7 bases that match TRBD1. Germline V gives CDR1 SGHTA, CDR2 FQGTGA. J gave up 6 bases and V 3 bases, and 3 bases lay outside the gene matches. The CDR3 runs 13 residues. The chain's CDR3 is CASSFDRADTQYF. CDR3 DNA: TGTGCCAGCAGCTTCGACAGGGCCGATACGCAGTATTTT.

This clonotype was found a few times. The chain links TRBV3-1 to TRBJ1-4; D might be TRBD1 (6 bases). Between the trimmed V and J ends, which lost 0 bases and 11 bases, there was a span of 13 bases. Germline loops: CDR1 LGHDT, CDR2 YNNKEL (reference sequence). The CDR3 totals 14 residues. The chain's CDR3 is CASSQEGGGAKLFF. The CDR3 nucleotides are TGTGCCAGCAGCCAAGAAGGAGGGGGTGCGAAACTGTTTTTT.

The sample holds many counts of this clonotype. In DNA, the CDR3 is TGTGCCACCACCCCGGGGGGGTTCTACAATGAGCAGTTCTTC. This encodes CATTPGGFYNEQFF. The V call is TRBV12-3 or TRBV12-4, the J call TRBJ2-1; 8 positions agree with TRBD2. The junction had 8 bases not matched to a gene; V was cut back by 10 bases and J by 3 bases. The CDR3 is 14 residues long.

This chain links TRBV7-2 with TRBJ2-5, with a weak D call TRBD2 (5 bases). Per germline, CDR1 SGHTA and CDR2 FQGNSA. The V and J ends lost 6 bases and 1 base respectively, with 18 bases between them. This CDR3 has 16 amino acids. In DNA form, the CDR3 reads TGTGCCAGCAGACAACCTCTCGCGGGCGGCCAAGAGACCCAGTACTTC. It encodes CASRQPLAGGQETQYF. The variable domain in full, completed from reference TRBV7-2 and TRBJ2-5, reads GAGVSQSPSNKVTEKGKDVELRCDPISGHTALYWYRQSLGQGLEFLIYFQGNSAPDKSGLPSDRFSAERTGGSVSTLTIQRTQQEDSAVYLCASRQPLAGGQETQYFGPGTRLLVL.

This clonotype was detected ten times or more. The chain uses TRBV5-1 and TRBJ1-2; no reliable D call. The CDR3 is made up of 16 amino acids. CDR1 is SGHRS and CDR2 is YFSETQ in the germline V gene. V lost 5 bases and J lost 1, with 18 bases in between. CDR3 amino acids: CASRQKAGMGNYGYTF. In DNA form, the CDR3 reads TGCGCCAGCAGGCAGAAGGCGGGAATGGGTAACTATGGCTACACCTTC.

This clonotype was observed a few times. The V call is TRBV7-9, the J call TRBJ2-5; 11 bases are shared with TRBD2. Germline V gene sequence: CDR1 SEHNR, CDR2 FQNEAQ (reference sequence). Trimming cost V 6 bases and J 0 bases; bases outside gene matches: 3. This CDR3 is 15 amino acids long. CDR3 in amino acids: CASRPSGGYQETQYF. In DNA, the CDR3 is TGTGCCAGCAGACCTAGCGGGGGGTACCAAGAGACCCAGTACTTC. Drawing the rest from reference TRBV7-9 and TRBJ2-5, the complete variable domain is DTGVSQNPRHKITKRGQNVTFRCDPISEHNRLYWYRQTLGQGPEFLTYFQNEAQLEKSRLLSDRFSAERPKGSFSTLEIQRTEQGDSAMYLCASRPSGGYQETQYFGPGTRLLVL.

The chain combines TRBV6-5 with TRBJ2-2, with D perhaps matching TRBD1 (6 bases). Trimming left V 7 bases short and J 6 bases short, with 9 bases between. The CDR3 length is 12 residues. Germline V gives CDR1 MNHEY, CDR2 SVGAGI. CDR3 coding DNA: TGTGCCAGCACACCAGGGGCCGGGGAGCTGTTTTTT. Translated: CASTPGAGELFF.

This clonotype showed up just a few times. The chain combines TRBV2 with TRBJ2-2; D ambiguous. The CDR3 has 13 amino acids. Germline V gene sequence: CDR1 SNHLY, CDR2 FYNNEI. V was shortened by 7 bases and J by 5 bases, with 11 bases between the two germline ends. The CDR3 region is CASTSEETGELFF. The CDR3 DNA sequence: TGTGCCAGCACTTCTGAAGAAACCGGGGAGCTGTTTTTT.

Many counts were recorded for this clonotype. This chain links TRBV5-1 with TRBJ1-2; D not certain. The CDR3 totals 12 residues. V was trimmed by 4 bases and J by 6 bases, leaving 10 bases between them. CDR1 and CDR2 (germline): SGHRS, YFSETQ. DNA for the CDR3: TGCGCCAGCAGCCGAGGTGAGGATGGCTACACCTTC. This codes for CASSRGEDGYTF.

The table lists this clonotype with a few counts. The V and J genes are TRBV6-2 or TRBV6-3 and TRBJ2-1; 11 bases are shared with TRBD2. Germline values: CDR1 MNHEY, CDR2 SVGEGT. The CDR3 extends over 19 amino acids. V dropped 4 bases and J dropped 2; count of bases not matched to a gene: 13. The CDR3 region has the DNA TGTGCCAGCAGTTCTTCCTATCGACTAGCGGGGTCAACCTACAATGAGCAGTTCTTC. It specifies CASSSSYRLAGSTYNEQFF.

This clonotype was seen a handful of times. The DNA for the CDR3 is TGTGCCAGCAGCGTAGTGGGGGGGCTGGCAGATACGCAGTATTTT. It encodes CASSVVGGLADTQYF. V is TRBV9 and J is TRBJ2-3; maybe TRBD2 (7 bases). CDR1 SGDLS and CDR2 YYNGEE come from the germline V gene. V lost 0 bases, J lost 4 bases, and 12 bases lay in between. The CDR3 is 15 residues long.

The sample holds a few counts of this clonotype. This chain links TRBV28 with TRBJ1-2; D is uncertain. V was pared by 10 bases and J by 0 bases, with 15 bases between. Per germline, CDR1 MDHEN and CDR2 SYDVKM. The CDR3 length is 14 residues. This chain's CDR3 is CAIGRSSANYGYTF. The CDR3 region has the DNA TGTGCCATCGGAAGGTCGTCAGCTAACTATGGCTACACCTTC.

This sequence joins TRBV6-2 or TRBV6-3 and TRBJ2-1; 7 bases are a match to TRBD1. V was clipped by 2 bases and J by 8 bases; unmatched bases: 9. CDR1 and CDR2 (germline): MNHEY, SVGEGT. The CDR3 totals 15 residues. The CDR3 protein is CASSYRSEGADEQFF. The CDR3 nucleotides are TGTGCCAGCAGTTACAGGTCAGAGGGGGCAGATGAGCAGTTCTTC.

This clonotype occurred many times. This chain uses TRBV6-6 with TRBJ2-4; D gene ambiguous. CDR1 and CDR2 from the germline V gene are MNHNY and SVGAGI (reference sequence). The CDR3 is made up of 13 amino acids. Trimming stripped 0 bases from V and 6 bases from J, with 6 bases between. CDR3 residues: CASSYSGGNIQYF. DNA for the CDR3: TGTGCCAGCAGTTACTCGGGTGGAAACATTCAGTACTTC.

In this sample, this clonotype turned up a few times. This chain's CDR3 is CASSQDMEAQYF. The CDR3 region has the DNA TGTGCCAGCAGCCAAGATATGGAGGCCCAGTACTTC. The rearrangement uses TRBV3-1 and TRBJ2-5; possible D gene TRBD2, 5 bases. The germline V gene has CDR1 LGHDT and CDR2 YNNKEL (reference sequence). Trimming left V 0 bases short and J 9 bases short, with 8 bases between. The CDR3 contains 12 residues.

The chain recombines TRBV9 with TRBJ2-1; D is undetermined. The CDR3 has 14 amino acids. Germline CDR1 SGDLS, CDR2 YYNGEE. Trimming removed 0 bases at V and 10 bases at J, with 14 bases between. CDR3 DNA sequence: TGTGCCAGCAGCGTAGACCCCCAATTTTGGGAGCAGTTCTTC. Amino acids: CASSVDPQFWEQFF.

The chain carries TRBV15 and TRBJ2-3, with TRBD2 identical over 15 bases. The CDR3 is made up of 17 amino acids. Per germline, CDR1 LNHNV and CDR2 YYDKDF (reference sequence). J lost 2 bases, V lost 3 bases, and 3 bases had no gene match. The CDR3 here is CATSSGTSGGNTDTQYF. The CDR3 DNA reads TGTGCCACCAGCAGTGGGACTAGCGGGGGGAACACAGATACGCAGTATTTT. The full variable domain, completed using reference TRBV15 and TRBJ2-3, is DAMVIQNPRYQVTQFGKPVTLSCSQTLNHNVMYWYQQKSSQAPKLLFHYYDKDFNNEADTPDNFQSRRPNTSFCFLDIRSPGLGDTAMYLCATSSGTSGGNTDTQYFGPGTRLTVL.

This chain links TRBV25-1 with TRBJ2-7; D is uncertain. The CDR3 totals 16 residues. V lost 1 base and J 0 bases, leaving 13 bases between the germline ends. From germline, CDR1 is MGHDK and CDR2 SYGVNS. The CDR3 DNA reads TGTGCCAGCAGTGAATTGGGTCAAGCTATCTCCTACGAGCAGTACGTC. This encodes CASSELGQAISYEQYV.

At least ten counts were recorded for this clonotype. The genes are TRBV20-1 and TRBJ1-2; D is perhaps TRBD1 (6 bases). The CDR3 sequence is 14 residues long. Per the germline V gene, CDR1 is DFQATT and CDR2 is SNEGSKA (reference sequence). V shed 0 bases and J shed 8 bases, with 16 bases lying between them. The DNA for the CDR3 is TGCAGTGCTAGAGATCTGGGGGCGTCTTCCGGCTACACCTTC. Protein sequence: CSARDLGASSGYTF.